This record covers a single T cell receptor (beta chain). The antigen remains unidentified. The data stem from a study of T cell repertoires in cytomegalovirus infection. The overall study: It was the public TCR beta signatures that indicated both CMV infection and matching HLA type.

In TCRdb, the reads were re-called with MiXCR into one record per CDR3 protein. The sample records under 150,000 distinct CDR3 sequences, 20% to 30% being singletons. CDR1 MNHEY and CDR2 SVGAGI come from the germline V gene. V gave up 6 bases and J gave up 1 base, with 8 bases separating them. This CDR3 has 13 residues. The material sequenced was PBMCs, sequenced either directly or after in vitro stimulation (not recorded which). This sequence originates from a human donor in good health (CMV status not recorded). Some clones in this sample may be carry-over from other donors' samples. The chain links TRBV6-5 to TRBJ2-3, with unresolved D. The CDR3 coding sequence is TGTGCCAGCAGCCTACCGGGCACAGATACGCAGTATTTT. Translation: CASSLPGTDTQYF.